One TCR beta chain is described in this entry. The antigen is undetermined. The data were taken from a study of cytomegalovirus exposure and HLA in healthy donors. General study results and limits: Most likely, a cluster of highly shared sequence variants arose as a sequencing artifact.

V dropped 4 bases and J dropped 4 bases, with 19 bases sitting between them. There are 16 residues in the CDR3. CDR1 SGHVS and CDR2 FQNEAQ come from the germline V gene. The PCR made use of 60 Vbeta and 13 Jbeta primers. Data came from immunoSEQ multiplex PCR; TCRdb stores just in-frame clones and leaves some out. The sample yields over 150,000 clones, roughly 82% seen once. The clonotype was recovered from a girl aged 2-15 years in good health and CMV-seropositive. The V call is TRBV7-8, the J call TRBJ1-1, with D tentatively TRBD1 (6 bases). Specimen: PBMCs. DNA of the CDR3: TGTGCCAGCAGCTCACTCAGGGGTTGGGGGTCCACTGAAGCTTTCTTT. This codes for CASSSLRGWGSTEAFF.